This T cell receptor beta chain was captured in a study of T cell clonotyping in hematopoietic cell transplantation. Study-wide points: Higher Inverse Simpson Index values in graft donor and pretransplant recipient predicted broader posttransplant TCR diversity. After transplant, recipient diversity fell while pathologically expanded clonotypes grew through day 180.

The ends were cut back, 2 bases at V and 2 bases at J, with 7 bases in the middle. The germline V gene has CDR1 LNHDA and CDR2 SQIVND (reference sequence). The CDR3 contains 14 residues. This clone was picked up a small number of times. Its specificity is unknown. The data were produced by immunoSEQ multiplex PCR, yet TCRdb's version contains in-frame clones alone and is incomplete. Among 6,000 to 9,000 clones listed, around 88% were seen once. This TCR was sampled from a male patient between 18 and 35 years old who had an allogeneic stem cell transplant from a related donor, so the T cells may come from the graft donor. Some clones in this sample may be carry-over from other donors' samples. Sequenced here: PBMCs, sampled 100 days after allogeneic stem cell transplant. V is TRBV19 and J is TRBJ1-5; D unresolved. The CDR3 DNA reads as TGTGCCAGTAGTATATTTCAGGGCAATCAGCCCCAGCATTTT. Its protein is CASSIFQGNQPQHF. Complete variable domain (other parts from reference TRBV19 and TRBJ1-5): DGGITQSPKYLFRKEGQNVTLSCEQNLNHDAMYWYRQDPGQGLRLIYYSQIVNDFQKGDIAEGYSVSREKKESFPLTVTSAQKNPTAFYLCASSIFQGNQPQHFGDGTRLSIL.